This paragraph covers one T cell receptor (beta chain) sequence. The record originates from a study of blood T cell repertoires in COVID-19. Two negative PCRs, clearance, or symptom resolution had been documented for recovered Cohort 3 donors. Study processing details: Amplified reference gene primers provided the basis for estimating nucleated cell counts. Measured with immunoSEQ multiplex PCR; TCRdb has only the in-frame clones, and not every one. That table gives V, J and clone size, and the DNA gave D and trimming. Among around 300,000 clones listed, roughly 91% were seen once. Per germline, CDR1 SGHRS and CDR2 YFSETQ. Trimming shortened V by 0 bases and J by 4 bases, and 11 bases separated the two germline ends. The CDR3 loop spans 15 amino acids.

The source material was PBMCs or T cells enriched from blood (not recorded which). The rearrangement uses TRBV5-1 and TRBJ2-1, with a weak D call TRBD2 (7 bases). The source is a woman in her 30s who had recovered from COVID-19. The chain's CDR3 is CASSLEGEGYNEQFF. The DNA of the CDR3 is TGCGCCAGCAGCTTGGAGGGGGAGGGTTACAATGAGCAGTTCTTC.